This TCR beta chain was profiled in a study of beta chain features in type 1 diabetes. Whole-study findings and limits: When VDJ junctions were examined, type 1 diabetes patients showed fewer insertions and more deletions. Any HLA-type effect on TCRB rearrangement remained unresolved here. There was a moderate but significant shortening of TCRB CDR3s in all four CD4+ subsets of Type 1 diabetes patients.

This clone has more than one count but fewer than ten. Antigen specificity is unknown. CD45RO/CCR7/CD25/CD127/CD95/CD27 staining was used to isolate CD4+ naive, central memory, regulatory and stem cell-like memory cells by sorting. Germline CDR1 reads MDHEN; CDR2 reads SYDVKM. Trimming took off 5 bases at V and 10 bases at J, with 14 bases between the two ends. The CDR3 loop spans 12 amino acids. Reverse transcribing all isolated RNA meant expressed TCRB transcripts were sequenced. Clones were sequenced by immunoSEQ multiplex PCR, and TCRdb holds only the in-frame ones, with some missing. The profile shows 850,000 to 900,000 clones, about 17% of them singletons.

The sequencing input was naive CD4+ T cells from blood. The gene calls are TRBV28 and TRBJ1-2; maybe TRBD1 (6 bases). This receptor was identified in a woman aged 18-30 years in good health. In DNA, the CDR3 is TGTGCCAGCAGTGCCGCAGGGGTAGCCTACACCTTC. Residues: CASSAAGVAYTF.